The TCR beta chain described here comes from a study of T cell responses to AZD1222 COVID-19 vaccine. Details on this clone: The antigen is unknown.

Measured with immunoSEQ multiplex PCR; TCRdb has only the in-frame clones, and not every one. The sample has 95,000 to 100,000 clones, roughly 84% seen once. Regarding the study as a whole: Spike-spanning, vaccine-associated CD4 TCRs were dominant at 160-218 and 743-854. The donor cohort was predominantly white British with a female majority, and clonal diversity may have been underestimated. It was only after the peak T cell response that any repertoires were sampled.

With 4 bases removed from V and 7 bases from J, the gap between germline ends came to 16 bases. The germline gives CDR1 GTSNPN, CDR2 SVGIG (reference sequence). The CDR3 consists of 14 residues. The rearrangement joins TRBV30 to TRBJ2-2; D unclear. The sample here was peripheral blood, taken 28 days after the second AZD1222 dose. The TCR sequence derives from an adult who received the AZD1222 COVID-19 vaccine. The chain's CDR3 is CAWNQGRKGGELFF. CDR3 in DNA: TGTGCCTGGAATCAAGGGCGGAAGGGCGGGGAGCTGTTTTTT.